The 11 T cell receptor beta chains listed next were all sequenced from one sample in a study of cytomegalovirus exposure and HLA in healthy donors. PCR primers comprised 60 Vbeta and 13 Jbeta primers. Measured with immunoSEQ multiplex PCR; TCRdb has only the in-frame clones, and not every one. The sample holds roughly 160,000 clones, approximately 80% seen once. Material: PBMCs. These receptors all come from a male donor in good health and CMV-seronegative.

The chain uses TRBV28 and TRBJ2-1, with D tentatively TRBD1 (5 bases). Germline values: CDR1 MDHEN, CDR2 SYDVKM. The CDR3 consists of 14 residues. V gave up 3 bases and J gave up 7 bases, with 13 bases separating them. Here the CDR3 DNA reads TGTGCCAGCAGTTTCTGGGCAGGGAAAAATGAGCAGTTCTTC. Encoded protein: CASSFWAGKNEQFF.

The CDR3: CASSLGMDRFASNQPQHF. The DNA for the CDR3 is TGTGCCAGCAGCTTAGGAATGGACAGGTTTGCCTCCAATCAGCCCCAGCATTTT. V gene TRBV7-9 combines with J gene TRBJ1-5; 7 nucleotides align to TRBD1. J was trimmed by 3 bases and V by 1 base; bases with no gene match: 12. Germline V CDR1 and CDR2: SEHNR, FQNEAQ (reference sequence). This CDR3 is built from 18 residues. The full variable domain, in which reference TRBV7-9 and TRBJ1-5 provide the parts outside the CDR3, is DTGVSQNPRHKITKRGQNVTFRCDPISEHNRLYWYRQTLGQGPEFLTYFQNEAQLEKSRLLSDRFSAERPKGSFSTLEIQRTEQGDSAMYLCASSLGMDRFASNQPQHFGDGTRLSIL.

V usage is TRBV7-2 and J usage is TRBJ2-7; no reliable D call. V gave up 2 bases and J gave up 6 bases, with 11 bases separating them. The CDR3 runs 13 residues. The germline CDR1 and CDR2 sequences are SGHTA and FQGNSA. The CDR3 reads CASSLTGPGEQYF. CDR3 nucleotide sequence: TGTGCCAGCAGCTTAACGGGTCCGGGCGAGCAGTACTTC.

This chain joins TRBV5-1 and TRBJ1-2, with a tentative D call TRBD1 (6 bases). This CDR3 comprises 15 residues. The germline CDR1 and CDR2 sequences are SGHRS and YFSETQ. Trimming removed 3 bases at V and 1 base at J, with 13 bases between. CDR3 loop: CASSSGGRRNYGYTF. As DNA, the CDR3 is TGCGCCAGCAGCTCTGGGGGCAGACGTAACTATGGCTACACCTTC.

By share, this clone ranks as medium-sized. The CDR3 bases are TGTGCCCTTGACGAGCGGGACCAAGAGACCCAGTACTTC. It translates to CALDERDQETQYF. This rearrangement joins TRBV7-9 to TRBJ2-5; D may be TRBD2 (6 bases). This CDR3 is 13 amino acids long. Germline V gives CDR1 SEHNR, CDR2 FQNEAQ (reference sequence). The V end lost 11 bases, the J end lost 0 bases, and 13 bases lay between the germline ends.

The chain carries TRBV4-1 and TRBJ2-7; TRBD1 is a possible D gene (5 bases). The V and J ends lost 4 bases and 2 bases respectively, with 9 bases between them. Germline CDR1 reads MGHRA; CDR2 reads YSYEKL. CDR3 length: 13 residues. Here the CDR3 DNA reads TGCGCCAGCAGCCTCAGGGTCCCCTACGAGCAGTACTTC. This codes for CASSLRVPYEQYF.

The chain is built from TRBV6-6 and TRBJ2-2; 15 bases are a match to TRBD2. The trim removed 5 bases at V and 6 bases at J, leaving 4 bases unmatched. This CDR3 is built from 16 residues. Germline V gene data show CDR1 as MNHNY and CDR2 as SVGAGI (reference sequence). CDR3 amino acids: CASSLGLAGGPGELFF. The CDR3 DNA is TGTGCCAGCAGTCTGGGACTAGCGGGGGGCCCCGGGGAGCTGTTTTTT.

The chain links TRBV19 to TRBJ1-5; TRBD1 agrees at 8 bases. V gave up 5 bases and J gave up 7 bases; unmatched junction bases: 10. Germline V gene sequence: CDR1 LNHDA, CDR2 SQIVND (reference sequence). The CDR3 runs to 15 residues. CDR3 sequence reads: CASSPGQGGVQPQHF. The CDR3 DNA reads TGTGCCAGTAGTCCTGGACAGGGTGGTGTACAGCCCCAGCATTTT.

The chain recombines TRBV9 with TRBJ1-1; D gene ambiguous. Looked up from germline, CDR1 is SGDLS and CDR2 is YYNGEE. This CDR3 contains 15 residues. The ends were cut back, 0 bases at V and 0 bases at J, with 9 bases in the middle. CDR3 sequence reads: CASSVARQMNTEAFF. Here the CDR3 DNA reads TGTGCCAGCAGCGTAGCTAGGCAAATGAACACTGAAGCTTTCTTT. The entire variable domain, with the rest obtained from reference TRBV9 and TRBJ1-1, is as follows: DSGVTQTPKHLITATGQRVTLRCSPRSGDLSVYWYQQSLDQGLQFLIQYYNGEERAKGNILERFSAQQFPDLHSELNLSSLELGDSALYFCASSVARQMNTEAFFGQGTRLTVV.

The chain has TRBV11-3 and TRBJ2-2; 10 bases are a match to TRBD2. CDR1 and CDR2 (germline): SGHNT, YENEEA. This CDR3 comprises 15 residues. The trim removed 6 bases at V and 5 bases at J, leaving 6 bases unmatched. The CDR3: CASSHSGGGTGELFF. In DNA, the CDR3 is TGTGCCAGCAGTCACAGCGGGGGGGGAACCGGGGAGCTGTTTTTT.

V and J are TRBV2 and TRBJ1-2, with D possibly TRBD1 on 6 matching bases. V was cut by 9 bases and J by 4 bases, with 12 bases left in between. Germline CDR1 SNHLY, CDR2 FYNNEI. The CDR3 contains 12 residues. The CDR3 region is CASKSTGYGYTF. As DNA, the CDR3 is TGTGCCAGTAAGTCGACAGGCTATGGCTACACCTTC.